The source of this T cell receptor (beta chain) is a study of spatial heterogeneity in lung cancer. As to time point: sample taken at primary tumor resection. Whole RNA, which was extracted from tumor, nontumor lung tissue or frozen PBMC, was sequenced without any cell sorting. A unique molecular identifier was attached to every TCR cDNA molecule. From the 5' RACE reads, TCRdb called clonotypes with MiXCR, one entry per CDR3 protein. Altogether 82,000 or so distinct CDR3 sequences are present, approximately 12% being singletons, with the ten largest covering around 4.6%. The CDR3 has 16 amino acids. Germline CDR1 MNHNS, CDR2 SASEGT. Trimming cost V 1 base and J 5 bases; bases outside gene matches: 10.

The V gene is TRBV6-1, the J gene TRBJ2-5; 7 bases fit TRBD2. The source is a male donor with early-stage non-small cell lung cancer. This specimen consisted of PBMCs, obtained at surgery. The CDR3 nucleotides read TGTGCCAGCAGTGAAGGGGGAAGCGGGGTCGGGGAGACCCAGTACTTC. Residues: CASSEGGSGVGETQYF.